The 27 T cell receptor beta chains below all came from one sample that was sequenced in a study of T cells expressing NK-cell markers. TCRdb reprocessed the 5' RACE reads, keeping one entry per CDR3 protein, no DNA. The listing contains some 450,000 distinct CDR3 sequences. Sequenced sample: blood T cells: a sorted CD56 or NKG2C T cell subset, CD4+ or CD8+ T cells, or bulk PBMC T cells (not recorded which). The receptor source for this set is a woman between 18 and 75 years old in good health.

The chain combines TRBV7-8 with TRBJ2-1; TCRdb's D call of TRBD2 is untestable without DNA. Germline CDR1 reads SGHVS; CDR2 reads FQNEAQ. CDR3 length: 16 amino acids. Here the CDR3 reads CASSSRGGRSNNEQFF.

The J gene is TRBJ1-3, the V gene TRBV5-1; TCRdb's D call, TRBD1, is unchecked because there is no DNA. Germline CDR1 is SGHRS and CDR2 is YFSETQ. The length of the CDR3 is 15 residues. CDR3: CASRKGSGRGNTIYF.

The genes are TRBV9 and TRBJ2-3; TCRdb names TRBD2, which stays unverified in the absence of DNA. Per the germline V gene, CDR1 is SGDLS and CDR2 is YYNGEE. CDR3 length equals 16 residues. The chain's CDR3 is CASSVTGTKSTDTQYF.

The chain uses TRBV24-1 and TRBJ1-2. The CDR3 consists of 15 residues. The germline gives CDR1 KGHDR, CDR2 SFDVKD. This CDR3 reads CATEGWIQLKYGYTF.

The gene calls are TRBV29-1 and TRBJ2-2. In germline, CDR1 is SQVTM, CDR2 ANQGSEA. CDR3 length: 16 amino acids. This CDR3 reads CSVEDISRGGTGELFF.

The rearrangement uses TRBV12-3 or TRBV12-4 and TRBJ1-6; without DNA, the TCRdb call of TRBD1 cannot be checked. This CDR3 comprises 15 residues. The CDR3 sequence: CASSPRDSQNSPLHF.

The chain uses TRBV20-1 and TRBJ1-2; there is no DNA to check the TCRdb D call of TRBD1. CDR3 size: 15 residues. Germline values: CDR1 DFQATT, CDR2 SNEGSKA (reference sequence). This CDR3 is CSARAAAPGGVSLYF.

The CDR3 here is CASTPRDRGGTDTQYF. The chain is built from TRBV12-3 or TRBV12-4 and TRBJ2-3; checking the TCRdb D call of TRBD1 is not possible without DNA. There are 16 residues in the CDR3.

The rearrangement links TRBV3-1 to TRBJ2-5; there is no DNA to check the TCRdb D call of TRBD1. There are 16 residues in the CDR3. Germline V CDR1 and CDR2: LGHDT, YNNKEL (reference sequence). The CDR3 protein is CASSQGAGAFQETQYF.

The rearrangement links TRBV7-8 to TRBJ2-4; TCRdb returns TRBD2, unconfirmable since there is no DNA. In germline, CDR1 is SGHVS, CDR2 FQNEAQ. The CDR3 contains 19 residues. This CDR3 is CASSLAPSGGILAKNIQYF.

CDR3 protein: CSASGDPNTEAFF. This rearrangement joins TRBV20-1 to TRBJ1-1; TCRdb names TRBD1, which stays unverified in the absence of DNA. This CDR3 contains 13 residues. Germline V lookup: CDR1 DFQATT, CDR2 SNEGSKA (reference sequence).

CDR3 residues: CASSQVRGQGSNEQFF. The V gene is TRBV4-1, the J gene TRBJ2-1; the D call of TRBD1 rests on TCRdb alone, since no DNA is present to check it. This CDR3 spans 16 amino acids. Per the germline V gene, CDR1 is MGHRA and CDR2 is YSYEKL.

The chain joins TRBV9 to TRBJ2-1. The CDR3 runs to 15 residues. The germline gives CDR1 SGDLS, CDR2 YYNGEE. The CDR3 loop is CASSASGSSYNEQFF. Combining the CDR3 with reference TRBV9 and TRBJ2-1 gives the whole variable domain DSGVTQTPKHLITATGQRVTLRCSPRSGDLSVYWYQQSLDQGLQFLIQYYNGEERAKGNILERFSAQQFPDLHSELNLSSLELGDSALYFCASSASGSSYNEQFFGPGTRLTVL.

The gene calls are TRBV29-1 and TRBJ2-7. The CDR3 is made up of 11 amino acids. Germline loops: CDR1 SQVTM, CDR2 ANQGSEA. CDR3 sequence: CSVGFSYEQYF.

CDR3: CASSLPTGLTGNTIYF. The chain has TRBV7-2 and TRBJ1-3; TCRdb's D gene call, TRBD1, goes unchecked for lack of DNA. Germline CDR1 is SGHTA and CDR2 is FQGNSA. This CDR3 contains 16 residues.

V usage is TRBV7-9 and J usage is TRBJ2-3; as DNA is missing, the TRBD2 call by TCRdb cannot be tested. CDR1 and CDR2 (germline): SEHNR, FQNEAQ (reference sequence). CDR3 length: 11 amino acids. CDR3: CASADYQVLYF.

V is TRBV7-9 and J is TRBJ2-3; checking the TCRdb D call of TRBD1 is not possible without DNA. CDR1 is SEHNR and CDR2 is FQNEAQ in the germline V gene (reference sequence). This CDR3 has 15 amino acids. The CDR3 spells CASSSRTGTTDTQYF.

This sequence joins TRBV19 and TRBJ2-1. The CDR3 spans 11 residues. Germline V gene lookup returns CDR1 LNHDA and CDR2 SQIVND (reference sequence). CDR3 sequence reads: CASSSQVEQFF. Supplemented by reference TRBV19 and TRBJ2-1, the full variable domain reads DGGITQSPKYLFRKEGQNVTLSCEQNLNHDAMYWYRQDPGQGLRLIYYSQIVNDFQKGDIAEGYSVSREKKESFPLTVTSAQKNPTAFYLCASSSQVEQFFGPGTRLTVL.

The chain is built from TRBV5-1 and TRBJ2-2; TCRdb designates TRBD1, a call that cannot be tested without DNA. Looked up from germline, CDR1 is SGHRS and CDR2 is YFSETQ. CDR3 length: 15 amino acids. CDR3 sequence: CASRRKQGDTGELFF.

The chain combines TRBV14 with TRBJ2-5; TCRdb returns TRBD2, unconfirmable since there is no DNA. The germline gives CDR1 SGHDN, CDR2 FVKESK. The CDR3 consists of 16 residues. This CDR3 reads CASSQLLAGGSETQYF.

The chain links TRBV25-1 to TRBJ2-3; absent DNA, TCRdb's TRBD1 call cannot be checked. CDR1 and CDR2 (germline): MGHDK, SYGVNS. The CDR3 is 17 amino acids. The CDR3 is CASSERVGTGRTDTQYF. Supplemented by reference TRBV25-1 and TRBJ2-3, the full variable domain reads EADIYQTPRYLVIGTGKKITLECSQTMGHDKMYWYQQDPGMELHLIHYSYGVNSTEKGDLSSESTVSRIRTEHFPLTLESARPSHTSQYLCASSERVGTGRTDTQYFGPGTRLTVL.

This sequence joins TRBV5-1 and TRBJ2-1; the TCRdb call, TRBD2, lacks DNA for checking. Germline loops: CDR1 SGHRS, CDR2 YFSETQ. The CDR3 has 16 amino acids. CDR3 residues: CASSLATSGSYNEQFF.

This chain joins TRBV7-3 and TRBJ2-1. Germline CDR1 SGHTA, CDR2 FQGTGA. This CDR3 comprises 14 residues. The CDR3: CANSFVGPDNEQFF.

This CDR3 is CASSLSATNEKLFF. The genes are TRBV7-9 and TRBJ1-4. The CDR3 extends over 14 amino acids. The germline gives CDR1 SEHNR, CDR2 FQNEAQ (reference sequence).

The V call is TRBV2, the J call TRBJ2-7; TCRdb lists TRBD2, though no DNA is available to test this call. The CDR3 runs 14 residues. CDR1 and CDR2 (germline): SNHLY, FYNNEI. The CDR3 reads CASSRDSTMHEQYF.

The chain carries TRBV12-3 or TRBV12-4 and TRBJ2-5; TCRdb picks TRBD1, but there is no DNA to check that call. The CDR3 sequence is 13 residues long. CDR3 region: CASTGTVLGTQYF.

The gene calls are TRBV2 and TRBJ2-1; TCRdb's assignment of TRBD2 cannot be checked, as there is no DNA. The CDR3 sequence is 18 residues long. Germline V lookup: CDR1 SNHLY, CDR2 FYNNEI. This CDR3 reads CAITPRGLAGKSYNEQFF.